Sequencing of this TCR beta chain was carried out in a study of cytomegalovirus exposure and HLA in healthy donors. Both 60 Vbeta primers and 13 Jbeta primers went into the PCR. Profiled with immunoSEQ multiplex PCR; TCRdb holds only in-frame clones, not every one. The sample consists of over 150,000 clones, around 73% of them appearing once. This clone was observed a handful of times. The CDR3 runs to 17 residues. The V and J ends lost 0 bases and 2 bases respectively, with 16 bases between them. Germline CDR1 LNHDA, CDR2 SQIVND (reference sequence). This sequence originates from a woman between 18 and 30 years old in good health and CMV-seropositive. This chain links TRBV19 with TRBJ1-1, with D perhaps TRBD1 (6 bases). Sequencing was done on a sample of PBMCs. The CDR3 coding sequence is TGTGCCAGTAGTATAGATAAGGAGGGGGGGGGAAACACTGAAGCTTTCTTT. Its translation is CASSIDKEGGGNTEAFF. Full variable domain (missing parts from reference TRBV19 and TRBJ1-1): DGGITQSPKYLFRKEGQNVTLSCEQNLNHDAMYWYRQDPGQGLRLIYYSQIVNDFQKGDIAEGYSVSREKKESFPLTVTSAQKNPTAFYLCASSIDKEGGGNTEAFFGQGTRLTVV.